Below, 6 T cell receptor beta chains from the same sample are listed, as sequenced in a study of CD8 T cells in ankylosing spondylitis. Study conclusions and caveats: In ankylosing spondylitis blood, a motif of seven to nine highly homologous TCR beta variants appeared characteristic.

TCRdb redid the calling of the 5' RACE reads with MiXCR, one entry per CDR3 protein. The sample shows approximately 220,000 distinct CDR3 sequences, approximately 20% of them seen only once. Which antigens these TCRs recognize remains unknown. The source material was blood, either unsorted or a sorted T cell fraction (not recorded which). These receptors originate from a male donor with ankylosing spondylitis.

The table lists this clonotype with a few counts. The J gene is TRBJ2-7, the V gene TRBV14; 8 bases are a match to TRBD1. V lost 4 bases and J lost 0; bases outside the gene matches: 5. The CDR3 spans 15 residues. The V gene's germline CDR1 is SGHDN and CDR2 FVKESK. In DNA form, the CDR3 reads TGTGCCAGCAGCCGAGGGGACAGGAGCTCCTACGAGCAGTACTTC. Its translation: CASSRGDRSSYEQYF.

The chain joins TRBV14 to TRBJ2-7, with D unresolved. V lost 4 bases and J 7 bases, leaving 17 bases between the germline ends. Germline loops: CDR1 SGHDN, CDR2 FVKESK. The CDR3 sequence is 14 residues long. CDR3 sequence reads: CASSRSAVGYEQYF. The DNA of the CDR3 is TGTGCCAGCAGCCGCAGCGCAGTGGGATATGAGCAGTACTTC. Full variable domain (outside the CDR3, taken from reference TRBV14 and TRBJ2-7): EAGVTQFPSHSVIEKGQTVTLRCDPISGHDNLYWYRRVMGKEIKFLLHFVKESKQDESGMPNNRFLAERTGGTYSTLKVQPAELEDSGVYFCASSRSAVGYEQYFGPGTRLTVT.

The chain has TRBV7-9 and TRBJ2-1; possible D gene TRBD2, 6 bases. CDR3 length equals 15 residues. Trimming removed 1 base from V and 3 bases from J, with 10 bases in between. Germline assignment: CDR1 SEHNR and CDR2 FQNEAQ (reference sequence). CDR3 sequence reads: CASSLGEEVYNEQFF. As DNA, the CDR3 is TGTGCCAGCAGCTTAGGGGAGGAGGTCTACAATGAGCAGTTCTTC. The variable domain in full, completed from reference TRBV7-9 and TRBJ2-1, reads DTGVSQNPRHKITKRGQNVTFRCDPISEHNRLYWYRQTLGQGPEFLTYFQNEAQLEKSRLLSDRFSAERPKGSFSTLEIQRTEQGDSAMYLCASSLGEEVYNEQFFGPGTRLTVL.

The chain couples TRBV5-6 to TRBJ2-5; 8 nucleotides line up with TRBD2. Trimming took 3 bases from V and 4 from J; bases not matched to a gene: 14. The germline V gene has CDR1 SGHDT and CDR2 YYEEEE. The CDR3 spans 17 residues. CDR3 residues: CASSSEIVAGGRETQYF. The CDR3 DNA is TGTGCCAGCAGCTCGGAAATAGTGGCGGGGGGCCGAGAGACCCAGTACTTC.

As DNA, the CDR3 is TGTGCCTGGAGTAGGGGAACCGGGGAGCTGTTTTTT. Encoded protein: CAWSRGTGELFF. The rearrangement links TRBV30 to TRBJ2-2; D might be TRBD1 (5 bases). Germline V gene data show CDR1 as GTSNPN and CDR2 as SVGIG (reference sequence). The V end was cut by 2 bases, the J end by 5 bases, with 6 bases between. The CDR3 has 12 residues.

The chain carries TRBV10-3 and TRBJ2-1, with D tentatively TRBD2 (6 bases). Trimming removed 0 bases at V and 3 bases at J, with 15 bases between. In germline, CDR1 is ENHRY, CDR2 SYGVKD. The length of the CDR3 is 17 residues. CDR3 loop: CAISESPGAEIYNEQFF. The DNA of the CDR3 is TGTGCCATCAGTGAGTCCCCGGGAGCGGAGATCTACAATGAGCAGTTCTTC.